Shown below are 22 T cell receptor beta chains from a single sample sequenced in a study of CD8 T cells in ankylosing spondylitis. From the 5' RACE reads, TCRdb called clonotypes with MiXCR, one entry per CDR3 protein. The sample consists of under 150,000 distinct CDR3 sequences, approximately 9.7% of them appearing once. The sequencing input was blood, either unsorted or a sorted T cell fraction (not recorded which). All receptors derive from a male donor with ankylosing spondylitis or in good health (not recorded which).

This clonotype was counted at least ten times. The rearrangement joins TRBV12-3 or TRBV12-4 to TRBJ2-1; D possibly corresponds to TRBD1 (5 bases). This CDR3 is built from 15 residues. The ends were cut back, 3 bases at V and 0 bases at J, with 9 bases in the middle. The CDR3 DNA follows: TGTGCCAGCAGTTTCTTTGACAGCTCCTACAATGAGCAGTTCTTC. As protein: CASSFFDSSYNEQFF.

There are many counts of this clonotype. The chain carries TRBV12-3 or TRBV12-4 and TRBJ1-1; D ambiguous. The CDR3 runs to 14 residues. The V end was cut by 0 bases, the J end by 1 base, with 6 bases between. Here the CDR3 DNA reads TGTGCCAGCAGTTTAGCTCGGGGGAACACTGAAGCTTTCTTT. This codes for CASSLARGNTEAFF.

This clonotype was recorded many times. The chain employs TRBV6-1 and TRBJ1-5; tentatively, D is TRBD1 (5 bases). The CDR3 sequence is 14 residues long. Germline-derived CDR1 and CDR2 are MNHNS and SASEGT. The V and J ends lost 9 bases and 3 bases respectively, with 15 bases between them. The CDR3 here is CASHTGTLNQPQHF. CDR3 in DNA: TGTGCCAGTCACACCGGGACTCTCAATCAGCCCCAGCATTTT.

The table lists this clonotype with many counts. The chain recombines TRBV20-1 with TRBJ2-6; D is possibly TRBD1 (5 bases). The CDR3 covers 14 residues. Trimming shortened V by 6 bases and J by 0 bases, and 9 bases separated the two germline ends. Germline CDR1 DFQATT, CDR2 SNEGSKA (reference sequence). CDR3 in amino acids: CSAKGDSGANVLTF. DNA of the CDR3: TGCAGTGCCAAAGGGGACTCTGGGGCCAACGTCCTGACTTTC.

The chain combines TRBV5-1 with TRBJ2-1; 9 nucleotides match TRBD1. Germline loops: CDR1 SGHRS, CDR2 YFSETQ. The CDR3 length is 15 residues. Unmatched junction bases numbered 7, after V lost 5 bases and J lost 4 bases. CDR3 bases: TGCGCCAGCAGTCCCGGACAGGGGAGATACAATGAGCAGTTCTTC. As protein: CASSPGQGRYNEQFF. Based on the CDR3 plus reference TRBV5-1 and TRBJ2-1, the full variable domain is KAGVTQTPRYLIKTRGQQVTLSCSPISGHRSVSWYQQTPGQGLQFLFEYFSETQRNKGNFPGRFSGRQFSNSRSEMNVSTLELGDSALYLCASSPGQGRYNEQFFGPGTRLTVL.

Here the CDR3 reads CATTSGSSTDTQYF. As DNA, the CDR3 is TGTGCCACGACTAGCGGATCTAGCACAGATACGCAGTATTTT. This rearrangement joins TRBV19 to TRBJ2-3; TRBD2 aligns across 9 bases. V shed 10 bases and J 0 bases; nucleotides not matched to a gene: 5. The CDR3 sequence is 14 residues long. Germline loops: CDR1 LNHDA, CDR2 SQIVND (reference sequence).

This clonotype was seen ten or more times. This sequence joins TRBV5-1 and TRBJ2-3, with D perhaps TRBD1 (5 bases). V shed 6 bases and J shed 4 bases, with 12 bases lying between them. The CDR3 spans 13 residues. Germline V gives CDR1 SGHRS, CDR2 YFSETQ. CDR3 sequence (DNA): TGCGCCAGCACGAAAGGGGCCCCAGATACGCAGTATTTT. As protein: CASTKGAPDTQYF. Complete variable domain (other parts from reference TRBV5-1 and TRBJ2-3): KAGVTQTPRYLIKTRGQQVTLSCSPISGHRSVSWYQQTPGQGLQFLFEYFSETQRNKGNFPGRFSGRQFSNSRSEMNVSTLELGDSALYLCASTKGAPDTQYFGPGTRLTVL.

This clonotype has ten or more counts. The V gene is TRBV12-3 or TRBV12-4, the J gene TRBJ2-2; D is undetermined. The CDR3 is made up of 14 amino acids. The ends were cut back, 5 bases at V and 4 bases at J, with 11 bases in the middle. CDR3 nucleotide sequence: TGTGCCAGCAGTCCCAAGCGTGGCACCGGGGAGCTGTTTTTT. Translating gives CASSPKRGTGELFF.

CDR3 bases: TGCAGTGCTAGTATTCTAGCGGGAGTCGGAGAGACCCAGTACTTC. It specifies CSASILAGVGETQYF. The genes are TRBV20-1 and TRBJ2-5, with TRBD2 matching over 10 bases. The CDR3 has 15 residues. The germline V gene encodes CDR1 DFQATT and CDR2 SNEGSKA (reference sequence). V lost 3 bases, J lost 4 bases, and 8 bases stayed unmatched.

This clonotype has ten or more counts. V usage is TRBV29-1 and J usage is TRBJ2-3; D is ambiguous. The ends were cut back, 4 bases at V and 6 bases at J, with 5 bases in the middle. This CDR3 region has 10 residues. Germline CDR1 and CDR2: SQVTM and ANQGSEA. The CDR3 sequence: CSVAGDTQYF. CDR3 DNA sequence: TGCAGCGTTGCCGGGGATACGCAGTATTTT.

This clonotype was recorded many times. CDR3 protein: CAQARGGSDTQYF. CDR3 nucleotides: TGTGCCCAAGCCAGGGGGGGGTCAGATACGCAGTATTTT. This chain links TRBV7-2 with TRBJ2-3; D may correspond to TRBD1 or TRBD2 (7 bases each). The V gene lost 11 bases and the J gene lost 4 bases, with 16 bases spanning the gap. Germline V gene data show CDR1 as SGHTA and CDR2 as FQGNSA. This CDR3 is built from 13 residues.

This clonotype has a handful of counts. The chain has TRBV7-9 and TRBJ1-1; the match to TRBD1 covers 10 bases. Germline V lookup: CDR1 SEHNR, CDR2 FQNEAQ (reference sequence). This CDR3 spans 15 amino acids. J gave up 1 base and V 5 bases, and 4 bases lay outside the gene matches. For the CDR3, the DNA is TGTGCCAGCAGCAAACGACAGGGGGCGAACACTGAAGCTTTCTTT. Encoded protein: CASSKRQGANTEAFF. Together with reference TRBV7-9 and TRBJ1-1, the CDR3 gives the full variable domain: DTGVSQNPRHKITKRGQNVTFRCDPISEHNRLYWYRQTLGQGPEFLTYFQNEAQLEKSRLLSDRFSAERPKGSFSTLEIQRTEQGDSAMYLCASSKRQGANTEAFFGQGTRLTVV.

V gene TRBV4-2 combines with J gene TRBJ2-1; perhaps TRBD1 as D (5 bases). The CDR3 consists of 12 residues. Germline assignment: CDR1 LGHNA and CDR2 YNFKEQ. Trimming pared 2 bases from V and 12 bases from J, leaving 11 bases between. In DNA form, the CDR3 reads TGTGCCAGCAGCCAACCCAGCCAGGGGCAGTTCTTC. Translation: CASSQPSQGQFF.

A remark on this clonotype: A read error may explain this, as a much larger clone is one base away. CDR3 coding DNA: TGTGCCGGCAGTTCCCCATGGGGGGGAGGCACCGGGGAGCTGTTTTTT. This translates into CAGSSPWGGGTGELFF. The chain couples TRBV12-3 or TRBV12-4 to TRBJ2-2; 7 bases agree with TRBD2. The CDR3 is made up of 16 amino acids.

This clonotype came up many times. The chain has TRBV29-1 and TRBJ2-1; TRBD2 matches 12 bases. This CDR3 region has 16 residues. Germline CDR1 and CDR2: SQVTM and ANQGSEA. J was trimmed by 3 bases and V by 1 base; bases with no gene match: 4. The CDR3 spells CSVEGTSGEYYNEQFF. CDR3 DNA: TGCAGCGTTGAAGGGACTAGCGGGGAGTACTACAATGAGCAGTTCTTC.

V usage is TRBV11-2 and J usage is TRBJ2-1; possible D gene TRBD2, 6 bases. V lost 1 base, J lost 8 bases, and 15 bases lay in between. Germline V lookup: CDR1 SGHAT, CDR2 FQNNGV. The CDR3 consists of 15 residues. CDR3 in amino acids: CASSLVRGFDYEQFF. The CDR3 DNA reads TGTGCCAGCAGCTTAGTTCGGGGGTTTGACTATGAGCAGTTCTTC.

This clonotype has more than one count but fewer than ten. V and J are TRBV6-2 or TRBV6-3 and TRBJ2-4; 7 nucleotides agree with TRBD1. Germline assignment: CDR1 MNHEY and CDR2 SVGEGT. With V trimmed by 6 bases and J by 4 bases, 3 bases remained unmatched. This CDR3 is built from 13 residues. The CDR3 sequence: CASREQGKNIQYF. As DNA, the CDR3 is TGTGCCAGCAGGGAACAGGGGAAAAACATTCAGTACTTC.

This sequence joins TRBV3-1 and TRBJ2-1; 7 bases map to TRBD1. Germline V gene sequence: CDR1 LGHDT, CDR2 YNNKEL (reference sequence). The V segment lost 0 bases and the J segment 7 bases; nucleotides outside the gene matches: 6. The CDR3 totals 15 residues. CDR3 sequence: CASSQDAGGFNEQFF. In DNA, the CDR3 is TGTGCCAGCAGCCAAGATGCAGGGGGTTTTAATGAGCAGTTCTTC.

This clonotype showed up many times. The chain has TRBV7-6 and TRBJ2-2, with D tentatively TRBD1 or TRBD2 (5 bases each). The CDR3 contains 15 residues. V was trimmed by 3 bases and J by 1 base, leaving 9 bases between them. Germline values: CDR1 SGHVS, CDR2 FNYEAQ. CDR3 in amino acids: CASSLGTVNTGELFF. The CDR3, as DNA: TGTGCCAGCAGCTTGGGGACCGTGAACACCGGGGAGCTGTTTTTT.

This clonotype was detected ten times or more. The chain links TRBV6-4 to TRBJ2-1; D remains ambiguous. The CDR3 length is 14 residues. The germline gives CDR1 MRHNA, CDR2 SNTAGT. Trimming cost V 6 bases and J 10 bases, with 19 bases left between them. CDR3 amino acids: CASRVAAQDPEQFF. DNA for the CDR3: TGTGCCAGCAGAGTCGCGGCTCAGGACCCCGAGCAGTTCTTC.

This clonotype was counted ten times or more. This chain joins TRBV28 and TRBJ2-7, with a tentative D call TRBD2 (5 bases). The V end was cut by 2 bases, the J end by 6 bases, with 8 bases between. The CDR3 totals 12 residues. From germline, CDR1 is MDHEN and CDR2 SYDVKM. Here the CDR3 DNA reads TGTGCCAGCAGTTTAGGCGGGCGCGAGCAGTACTTC. Protein product: CASSLGGREQYF. The entire variable domain, with the rest obtained from reference TRBV28 and TRBJ2-7, is as follows: DVKVTQSSRYLVKRTGEKVFLECVQDMDHENMFWYRQDPGLGLRLIYFSYDVKMKEKGDIPEGYSVSREKKERFSLILESASTNQTSMYLCASSLGGREQYFGPGTRLTVT.

The table lists this clonotype with many counts. CDR3 in DNA: TGTGCCAGCAGTTTAGGTCTTGTAGGTGGCCAAGAGACCCAGTACTTC. Protein sequence: CASSLGLVGGQETQYF. The chain recombines TRBV12-3 or TRBV12-4 with TRBJ2-5; D is undetermined. This CDR3 spans 16 amino acids. V was shortened by 1 base and J by 1 base, with 13 bases between the two germline ends.